These T cell receptor beta chains were read from a single sample in a study of T cell repertoires in cytomegalovirus infection. TCRdb re-derived calls from the reads in MiXCR, one entry per CDR3 protein. The table records some 150,000 distinct CDR3 sequences, 20% to 25% of them present only once. Specimen: PBMCs. The receptors were sampled from a human donor in good health (CMV status not recorded). Some clones in this sample may be carry-over from other donors' samples. Both conserved end residues are part of each CDR3. The order of the fields is J gene, V gene, D gene, clone size, CDR3 protein, CDR3 DNA. The D gene is left open where the match is weak. Clone size is not always given. Where it is, it says once, few, many or a class for expanded clones.

TRBJ2-1,TRBV14,TRBD1,.,CASSQTGEQFF,TGTGCCAGCAGCCAGACAGGGGAGCAGTTCTTC
TRBJ2-1,TRBV2,TRBD1,.,CASSRGTGGRNEQFF,TGTGCCAGCAGTCGAGGGACAGGGGGCCGGAATGAGCAGTTCTTC
TRBJ2-2,TRBV30,.,once,CAWIKANTGELFF,TGTGCCTGGATTAAGGCGAACACCGGGGAGCTGTTTTTT
TRBJ2-1,TRBV29-1,.,.,CSVSPGGYYEQFF,TGCAGCGTATCACCGGGTGGATACTATGAGCAGTTCTTC
TRBJ2-7,TRBV12-3/TRBV12-4,.,.,CASSLVPGEQYF,TGTGCCAGCAGTTTAGTCCCGGGCGAGCAGTACTTC
TRBJ2-1,TRBV18,TRBD2,.,CASSPLGLGSNEQFF,TGTGCCAGCTCACCATTGGGACTAGGTTCCAATGAGCAGTTCTTC
TRBJ2-1,TRBV11-2,.,many,CASSLRSFGDLGHEQFF,TGTGCCAGCAGCTTAAGAAGTTTTGGGGACCTGGGACATGAGCAGTTCTTC
TRBJ2-3,TRBV7-8,TRBD2,many,CASSPQAGGGDTQYF,TGTGCCAGCAGCCCCCAAGCGGGAGGGGGGGATACGCAGTATTTT
TRBJ1-1,TRBV6-5,.,.,CASSYEVATEAFF,TGTGCCAGCAGTTACGAGGTTGCCACTGAAGCTTTCTTT
TRBJ2-6,TRBV7-6,.,few,CASSLTGVPGANVLTF,TGTGCCAGCAGCTTAACTGGGGTCCCTGGGGCCAACGTCCTGACTTTC
TRBJ2-7,TRBV18,TRBD1,few,CASSPPGQGLYEQYF,TGTGCCAGCTCACCACCGGGACAGGGCCTTTACGAGCAGTACTTC
TRBJ2-5,TRBV6-5,.,few,CASSVIPQETQYF,TGTGCCAGCTCCGTCATCCCCCAAGAGACCCAGTACTTC
TRBJ1-5,TRBV20-1,TRBD1,few,CSARGLPTGQGNNQPQHF,TGCAGTGCTAGAGGCCTCCCTACGGGACAGGGTAACAATCAGCCCCAGCATTTT
TRBJ2-2,TRBV5-6,.,.,CASSSDAGELFF,TGTGCCAGCAGCTCCGATGCCGGGGAGCTGTTTTTT
TRBJ2-7,TRBV6-1,.,few,CASSEAPGGPYEQYF,TGTGCCAGCAGTGAAGCCCCCGGGGGCCCCTACGAGCAGTACTTC
TRBJ1-6,TRBV10-3,TRBD1,many,CAIRQTGVGSPLHF,TGTGCCATCAGGCAGACAGGGGTTGGGTCACCCCTCCACTTT
TRBJ1-1,TRBV6-5,TRBD1,.,CASSYGAGGASEAFF,TGTGCCAGCAGTTACGGGGCAGGGGGCGCCTCTGAAGCTTTCTTT
TRBJ2-5,TRBV7-6,.,.,CASSLDRSGTQYF,TGTGCCAGCAGCTTAGATAGGTCGGGGACCCAGTACTTC
TRBJ1-1,TRBV9,.,many,CASSVEGSSEAFF,TGTGCCAGCAGCGTAGAGGGGAGCTCTGAAGCTTTCTTT